This passage covers 17 T cell receptor beta chains from one sample sequenced in a study of cytomegalovirus exposure and HLA in healthy donors. Method: immunoSEQ multiplex PCR; TCRdb's copy keeps in-frame clones and lacks some. The top ten clones hold around 0.65% of a sample with 100,000 to 120,000 clones, almost 96% of them seen once. The source material was PBMCs. The receptors stem from a young woman in good health and CMV-seronegative.

This sequence joins TRBV11-2 and TRBJ2-7; D may be TRBD2 (6 bases). Trimming left V 0 bases short and J 3 bases short, with 9 bases between. The germline gives CDR1 SGHAT, CDR2 FQNNGV. CDR3 size: 14 residues. DNA of the CDR3: TGTGCCAGCAGCTTAGATCCGGGGGACTACGAGCAGTACTTC. It encodes CASSLDPGDYEQYF.

The chain joins TRBV13 to TRBJ2-7; perhaps TRBD1 as D (5 bases). With 5 bases removed from V and 2 bases from J, the gap between germline ends came to 19 bases. This CDR3 comprises 16 residues. The germline CDR1 and CDR2 sequences are PRHDT and FYEKMQ (reference sequence). The CDR3 reads CASSPPQGTVPYEQYF. CDR3 sequence (DNA): TGTGCCAGCAGCCCCCCCCAGGGTACGGTTCCCTACGAGCAGTACTTC. Filled out from reference TRBV13 and TRBJ2-7, the complete variable domain reads AAGVIQSPRHLIKEKRETATLKCYPIPRHDTVYWYQQGPGQDPQFLISFYEKMQSDKGSIPDRFSAQQFSDYHSELNMSSLELGDSALYFCASSPPQGTVPYEQYFGPGTRLTVT.

This chain connects TRBV18 to TRBJ1-2, with D perhaps matching TRBD1 (5 bases). The germline V gene encodes CDR1 KGHSH and CDR2 LQKENI. CDR3 length: 15 amino acids. The V gene lost 1 base and the J gene lost 8 bases, with 17 bases spanning the gap. The CDR3 loop reads CASSPRGLGEDGYTF. CDR3 in DNA: TGTGCCAGCTCACCACGGGGCCTTGGGGAGGACGGCTACACCTTC.

V usage is TRBV7-8 and J usage is TRBJ2-7, with 8 bases lining up with TRBD2. The CDR3 has 13 amino acids. V was pared by 4 bases and J by 6 bases, with 5 bases of the junction left unmatched. CDR1 SGHVS and CDR2 FQNEAQ come from the germline V gene. Here the CDR3 DNA reads TGTGCCAGCAGCTCCCCGGGGGGGTTCGAGCAGTACTTC. It translates to CASSSPGGFEQYF.

The gene calls are TRBV6-5 and TRBJ2-1, with 7 bases identical to TRBD2. This CDR3 is built from 15 residues. Germline trimming cut 4 bases from V and 1 base from J; bases unmatched to any gene: 4. The germline V gene encodes CDR1 MNHEY and CDR2 SVGAGI. The CDR3 reads CASSSSGDSYNEQFF. The DNA for the CDR3 is TGTGCCAGCAGTTCCAGCGGGGATTCCTACAATGAGCAGTTCTTC.

V usage is TRBV9 and J usage is TRBJ2-1; D is possibly TRBD1 (5 bases). V was shortened by 0 bases and J by 9 bases, with 13 bases between the two germline ends. CDR3 length: 14 residues. Germline CDR1 is SGDLS and CDR2 is YYNGEE. The chain's CDR3 is CASSVVPGSGEQFF. CDR3 coding DNA: TGTGCCAGCAGCGTAGTTCCAGGGTCCGGTGAGCAGTTCTTC. Full variable domain (missing parts from reference TRBV9 and TRBJ2-1): DSGVTQTPKHLITATGQRVTLRCSPRSGDLSVYWYQQSLDQGLQFLIQYYNGEERAKGNILERFSAQQFPDLHSELNLSSLELGDSALYFCASSVVPGSGEQFFGPGTRLTVL.

V is TRBV30 and J is TRBJ1-4, with a possible D match to TRBD1 (5 bases). CDR3 size: 14 residues. Looked up from germline, CDR1 is GTSNPN and CDR2 is SVGIG (reference sequence). Trimming took off 4 bases at V and 7 bases at J, with 16 bases between the two ends. The CDR3, as DNA: TGTGCCTGGACCGCAGGTGGGGGGGGTGAAAAACTGTTTTTT. Protein product: CAWTAGGGGEKLFF.

V usage is TRBV7-2 and J usage is TRBJ1-2; no reliable D call. Trimming cost V 1 base and J 4 bases, with 13 bases left between them. Germline V CDR1 and CDR2: SGHTA, FQGNSA. This CDR3 has 15 amino acids. The CDR3 protein is CASSLDSSGTYGYTF. CDR3 bases: TGTGCCAGCAGCTTAGATTCGTCAGGTACCTATGGCTACACCTTC.

The rearrangement joins TRBV19 to TRBJ1-1; D unresolved. V was trimmed by 6 bases and J by 1 base, leaving 12 bases between them. The germline gives CDR1 LNHDA, CDR2 SQIVND (reference sequence). The length of the CDR3 is 14 residues. The CDR3 region is CASRLRQPNTEAFF. In nucleotides, the CDR3 is TGTGCCAGTAGATTGAGACAACCGAACACTGAAGCTTTCTTT.

The rearrangement joins TRBV4-2 to TRBJ2-7; 9 bases line up with TRBD2. Germline V gene sequence: CDR1 LGHNA, CDR2 YNFKEQ. The CDR3 totals 17 residues. Trimming removed 0 bases from V and 4 bases from J; junction bases left unmatched: 10. The CDR3 is CASSQEASGAPLYEQYF. Here the CDR3 DNA reads TGTGCCAGCAGCCAAGAGGCTAGCGGGGCCCCTTTATACGAGCAGTACTTC.

The chain employs TRBV7-9 and TRBJ2-7; the D gene is possibly TRBD1 (6 bases). Germline assignment: CDR1 SEHNR and CDR2 FQNEAQ (reference sequence). This CDR3 spans 13 amino acids. Deletions cut 2 bases from V and 5 bases from J, with 10 bases between. The CDR3 loop reads CASSLHRANEQYF. CDR3 DNA sequence: TGTGCCAGCAGCTTACACAGGGCCAACGAGCAGTACTTC.

The chain has TRBV7-9 and TRBJ2-3, with TRBD1 identical over 10 bases. Trimming cost V 7 bases and J 2 bases; bases outside gene matches: 6. Germline-derived CDR1 and CDR2 are SEHNR and FQNEAQ (reference sequence). The CDR3 has 15 residues. In nucleotides, the CDR3 is TGTGCCAGCACCGGACAGGGGGGGATCACAGATACGCAGTATTTT. Protein product: CASTGQGGITDTQYF.

The rearrangement uses TRBV6-1 and TRBJ2-3; 13 positions agree with TRBD2. The trim removed 6 bases at V and 6 bases at J, leaving 6 bases unmatched. Germline V gene sequence: CDR1 MNHNS, CDR2 SASEGT. The CDR3 length is 15 residues. Here the CDR3 reads CASSPGTSGADTQYF. The CDR3 DNA sequence: TGTGCCAGCAGCCCCGGGACTAGCGGGGCCGATACGCAGTATTTT.

A single count supports this clone. The V gene is TRBV5-1, the J gene TRBJ2-1; 8 nucleotides align to TRBD2. Germline CDR1 is SGHRS and CDR2 is YFSETQ. The CDR3 loop spans 16 amino acids. The J segment lost 6 bases and the V segment lost 0 bases, leaving 8 bases of the junction unmatched. The CDR3 reads CASSLAGTRGFNEQFF. DNA of the CDR3: TGCGCCAGCAGCTTGGCGGGGACTAGGGGCTTCAATGAGCAGTTCTTC.

The chain combines TRBV7-3 with TRBJ2-5; the D gene is possibly TRBD1 (6 bases). Germline V CDR1 and CDR2: SGHTA, FQGTGA. The V gene lost 5 bases and the J gene lost 9 bases, with 19 bases spanning the gap. This CDR3 comprises 14 residues. This CDR3 is CASSEGQPQWPQYF. In DNA, the CDR3 is TGTGCCAGCAGCGAGGGACAACCCCAATGGCCCCAGTACTTC.

This sequence joins TRBV7-8 and TRBJ2-7; 14 positions match TRBD2. Germline V lookup: CDR1 SGHVS, CDR2 FQNEAQ. V dropped 1 base and J dropped 1; count of bases not matched to a gene: 6. The CDR3 consists of 18 residues. The CDR3 DNA reads TGTGCCAGCAGCTTAGTTGGACTAGCGGGGGGCCCTTCCTACGAGCAGTACTTC. Translated, it gives CASSLVGLAGGPSYEQYF.

The V and J genes are TRBV6-1 and TRBJ1-4; D may be TRBD1 (6 bases). Germline lookup yields CDR1 MNHNS and CDR2 SASEGT. This CDR3 has 12 amino acids. V lost 4 bases and J 14 bases, leaving 14 bases between the germline ends. The CDR3: CASSGTGSRLFF. CDR3 sequence (DNA): TGTGCCAGCAGTGGAACAGGGAGCAGGCTGTTTTTT.